These 23 T cell receptor beta chains originate from one sample sequenced in a study. TCRdb called the 5' RACE reads again in MiXCR, with one record for every CDR3 protein. The table shows some 40,000 distinct CDR3 sequences, with 22% occurring only once. Cells sorted as Tregs were CD4+, CD25+ and CD127-/low. The sequenced sample consisted of Tregs sorted from a lymph node. The receptors here all came from a female donor with breast cancer.

By share of the sample, this clonotype is medium-sized (0.01 to 0.1%). The V and J genes are TRBV4-2 and TRBJ2-5; D is uncertain. CDR1 LGHNA and CDR2 YNFKEQ come from the germline V gene. Trimming pared 3 bases from V and 3 bases from J, leaving 8 bases between. The CDR3 sequence is 13 residues long. The CDR3 nucleotides read TGTGCCAGCAGCCAGGGGATGGAAGAGACCCAGTACTTC. It codes for CASSQGMEETQYF.

To note about this clonotype: At one end, the junction sequence differs from germline, possibly due to a read error. The V gene is TRBV2, the J gene TRBJ2-7; TRBD1 matches 9 bases. CDR3 size: 13 residues. Germline V CDR1 and CDR2: SNHLY, FYNNEI. DNA for the CDR3: TGTGCCTGCAGCCCGGGACAGGGCTACGAGCAGTACTTC. Protein product: CACSPGQGYEQYF.

This clonotype was seen more than once but under ten times. The chain couples TRBV14 to TRBJ2-1; D is tentatively TRBD1 or TRBD2 (5 bases each). CDR3 length: 17 amino acids. Germline V gene sequence: CDR1 SGHDN, CDR2 FVKESK. Trimming pared 2 bases from V and 1 base from J, leaving 15 bases between. CDR3 sequence (DNA): TGTGCCAGCAGCCAACTCTGGTGGGACGGGTCCTACAATGAGCAGTTCTTC. Residues: CASSQLWWDGSYNEQFF.

By share, this clonotype counts as medium-sized (0.01 to 0.1%). The rearrangement links TRBV7-9 to TRBJ2-1, with D perhaps matching TRBD2 (6 bases). The CDR3 contains 19 residues. The V and J ends lost 5 bases and 5 bases respectively, with 28 bases between them. Looked up from germline, CDR1 is SEHNR and CDR2 is FQNEAQ (reference sequence). CDR3 in amino acids: CASSGGEGFGLARDNEQFF. CDR3 nucleotide sequence: TGTGCCAGCAGCGGTGGTGAAGGTTTCGGGCTAGCGAGAGACAATGAGCAGTTCTTC.

There are a few counts of this clonotype. The chain couples TRBV12-3 or TRBV12-4 to TRBJ1-3, with D perhaps TRBD1 (5 bases). V dropped 1 base and J dropped 2 bases, with 24 bases sitting between them. CDR3 length: 20 amino acids. CDR3 nucleotide sequence: TGTGCCAGCAGTTTAGATAACAGGTTTTCTCCTATAGCCACTGGAAACACCATATATTTT. It translates to CASSLDNRFSPIATGNTIYF.

In this sample, this clonotype turned up many times. V usage is TRBV29-1 and J usage is TRBJ1-2, with 7 bases lining up with TRBD1. Germline CDR1 reads SQVTM; CDR2 reads ANQGSEA. With 4 bases clipped from V and 4 bases from J, the junction kept 6 bases outside the gene matches. The CDR3 extends over 13 amino acids. The CDR3 sequence is CSVGQGPVYGYTF. The CDR3, as DNA: TGCAGCGTTGGACAGGGCCCTGTCTATGGCTACACCTTC.

The chain has TRBV9 and TRBJ2-7; 7 bases map to TRBD1. Trimming cost V 4 bases and J 0 bases; bases outside gene matches: 19. CDR3 length: 19 amino acids. Germline V lookup: CDR1 SGDLS, CDR2 YYNGEE. The CDR3 sequence: CASSPRSDRDGVRSYEQYF. The CDR3 DNA reads as TGTGCCAGCAGCCCTCGAAGTGACAGGGATGGGGTCCGCTCCTACGAGCAGTACTTC.

This clonotype has a count of ten or more. The genes are TRBV4-2 and TRBJ2-3, with 10 bases identical to TRBD2. This CDR3 comprises 17 residues. Germline CDR1 is LGHNA and CDR2 is YNFKEQ. Trimming at V came to 0 bases and at J to 0 bases, leaving 3 bases not matched to a gene. CDR3 nucleotides: TGTGCCAGCAGCCAAGATCCTAGCGGGAGCAGCACAGATACGCAGTATTTT. It specifies CASSQDPSGSSTDTQYF.

This clonotype has just a few counts. This rearrangement joins TRBV7-8 to TRBJ2-3; D may be TRBD1 or TRBD2 (5 bases each). The V and J ends lost 1 base and 0 bases respectively, with 17 bases between them. Per germline, CDR1 SGHVS and CDR2 FQNEAQ. This CDR3 region has 18 residues. The CDR3 here is CASSLVLGVPTSTDTQYF. CDR3 in DNA: TGTGCCAGCAGCTTAGTGTTGGGGGTACCTACTAGCACAGATACGCAGTATTTT.

The genes are TRBV7-8 and TRBJ1-3; a weak D match, TRBD1 (5 bases). Trimming shortened V by 1 base and J by 4 bases, and 14 bases separated the two germline ends. Germline V CDR1 and CDR2: SGHVS, FQNEAQ. There are 16 residues in the CDR3. The CDR3 region is CASSLVIGGSGNTIYF. The DNA of the CDR3 is TGTGCCAGCAGCTTAGTTATCGGGGGTTCAGGAAACACCATATATTTT.

This clonotype was picked up many times. This chain connects TRBV6-2 or TRBV6-3 to TRBJ1-4; D is unresolved. V gave up 2 bases and J gave up 2 bases, with 9 bases separating them. The V gene's germline CDR1 is MNHEY and CDR2 SVGEGT. The CDR3 length is 15 residues. The CDR3 loop is CASSYADATNEKLFF. In DNA form, the CDR3 reads TGTGCCAGCAGTTACGCCGATGCCACTAATGAAAAACTGTTTTTT.

This clonotype has ten or more counts. The chain carries TRBV6-1 and TRBJ1-1; tentatively, D is TRBD1 (6 bases). Looked up from germline, CDR1 is MNHNS and CDR2 is SASEGT. Trimming removed 7 bases from V and 6 bases from J, with 15 bases in between. The CDR3 is made up of 13 amino acids. The chain's CDR3 is CASMRWGAAEAFF. Here the CDR3 DNA reads TGTGCCAGCATGCGCTGGGGGGCCGCTGAAGCTTTCTTT.

About this clonotype: This likely comes from a read error, as the CDR3 has no conserved phenylalanine or tryptophan at its end. The CDR3 nucleotides read TGTGCCAGCAAGGTTGGGACAGGGATGCACAATGAGCAGTTCTTA. As protein: CASKVGTGMHNEQFL. This chain uses TRBV6-1 with TRBJ2-1, with 9 bases lining up with TRBD1. This CDR3 has 15 residues. The trim removed 7 bases at V and 5 bases at J, leaving 9 bases unmatched. Per the germline V gene, CDR1 is MNHNS and CDR2 is SASEGT.

V is TRBV13 and J is TRBJ1-1; possible D gene TRBD1, 5 bases. Trimming took 2 bases from V and 0 from J, leaving 19 bases between them. Germline values: CDR1 PRHDT, CDR2 FYEKMQ (reference sequence). CDR3 size: 18 residues. CDR3 amino acids: CASSLKLRFGAMNTEAFF. Written as DNA, the CDR3 is TGTGCCAGCAGCTTAAAACTCCGGTTCGGGGCGATGAACACTGAAGCTTTCTTT.

The chain uses TRBV6-2 or TRBV6-3 and TRBJ1-5; a possible D gene is TRBD1 (5 bases). The CDR3 extends over 15 amino acids. Trimming removed 6 bases from V and 0 bases from J, with 12 bases in between. CDR1 MNHEY and CDR2 SVGEGT come from the germline V gene. DNA of the CDR3: TGTGCCAGCAGCCGGGACCTGTATAGCAATCAGCCCCAGCATTTT. Translated: CASSRDLYSNQPQHF.

This clonotype came up a few times. This chain links TRBV6-5 with TRBJ1-2; TRBD1 might be the D (6 bases). Germline V gene lookup returns CDR1 MNHEY and CDR2 SVGAGI. The CDR3 covers 12 residues. V gave up 4 bases and J gave up 8 bases, with 11 bases separating them. The CDR3 DNA reads as TGTGCCAGCAGTTTTCAGGGGTACGGCTACACCTTC. Translating it yields CASSFQGYGYTF.

This clonotype was detected many times. The chain has TRBV7-9 and TRBJ2-7; 13 nucleotides align to TRBD2. V was pared by 4 bases and J by 4 bases, with 4 bases of the junction left unmatched. The germline V gene has CDR1 SEHNR and CDR2 FQNEAQ (reference sequence). The CDR3 is 15 residues long. CDR3 nucleotides: TGTGCCAGCAGCTCGACGGGACTAGCGGGATACGAGCAGTACTTC. Translation: CASSSTGLAGYEQYF.

This clonotype was seen many times. This chain uses TRBV12-3 or TRBV12-4 with TRBJ2-5; 8 nucleotides line up with TRBD2. Unmatched junction bases numbered 13, after V lost 1 base and J lost 9 bases. The CDR3 runs to 16 residues. CDR3 DNA: TGTGCCAGCAGTTTAGTGATGGCTAGCGGGTGGGGGGCCCAGTACTTC. Translation gives CASSLVMASGWGAQYF.

This clonotype is deemed medium-sized. The chain has TRBV7-9 and TRBJ1-6; unclear D gene. The length of the CDR3 is 13 residues. The germline CDR1 and CDR2 sequences are SEHNR and FQNEAQ (reference sequence). Trimming removed 4 bases at V and 10 bases at J, with 11 bases between. This chain's CDR3 is CASSSAGRSPLHF. For the CDR3, the DNA is TGTGCCAGCAGCTCCGCTGGGAGATCACCCCTCCACTTT.

This clonotype was observed at least ten times. The V call is TRBV27, the J call TRBJ2-2; 9 bases fit TRBD1. This CDR3 has 14 amino acids. J was trimmed by 8 bases and V by 6 bases; bases with no gene match: 7. Germline values: CDR1 MNHEY, CDR2 SMNVEV (reference sequence). CDR3 sequence: CASRPQGASGELFF. The CDR3 bases are TGTGCCAGCAGACCACAGGGGGCGTCAGGGGAGCTGTTTTTT.

The chain recombines TRBV4-1 with TRBJ2-1, with D maybe TRBD2 (5 bases). Germline values: CDR1 MGHRA, CDR2 YSYEKL. V lost 1 base and J 8 bases, leaving 12 bases between the germline ends. The CDR3 sequence is 14 residues long. The CDR3 here is CASSQAISSDEQFF. CDR3 DNA: TGCGCCAGCAGCCAAGCGATTAGTAGCGATGAGCAGTTCTTC.

By share, this clonotype counts as large (0.1 to 1%). The chain is built from TRBV4-2 and TRBJ2-2; possible D gene TRBD2, 5 bases. Trimming took off 0 bases at V and 5 bases at J, with 13 bases between the two ends. This CDR3 spans 16 amino acids. Germline V gene lookup returns CDR1 LGHNA and CDR2 YNFKEQ. The CDR3 region has the DNA TGTGCCAGCAGCCAAGATCCGGGCTGGAGGACCGGGGAGCTGTTTTTT. Translation gives CASSQDPGWRTGELFF.

This clonotype was picked up a small number of times. V usage is TRBV6-5 and J usage is TRBJ2-1; the D gene is possibly TRBD2 (5 bases). The CDR3 is made up of 14 amino acids. Deletions cut 2 bases from V and 5 bases from J, with 10 bases between. Germline CDR1 is MNHEY and CDR2 is SVGAGI. The CDR3: CASSYPGADNEQFF. The CDR3 DNA follows: TGTGCCAGCAGTTACCCAGGAGCGGACAATGAGCAGTTCTTC.